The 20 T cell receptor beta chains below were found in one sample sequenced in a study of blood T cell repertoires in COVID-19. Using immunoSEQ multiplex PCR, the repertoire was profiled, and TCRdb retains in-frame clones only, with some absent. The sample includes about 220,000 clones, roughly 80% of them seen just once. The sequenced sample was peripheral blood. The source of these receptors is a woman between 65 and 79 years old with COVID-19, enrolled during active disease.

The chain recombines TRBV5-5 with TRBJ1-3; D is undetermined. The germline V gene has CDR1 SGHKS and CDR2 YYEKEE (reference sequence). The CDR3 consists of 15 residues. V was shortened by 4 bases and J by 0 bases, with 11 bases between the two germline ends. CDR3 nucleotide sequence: TGTGCCAGCAGCAGTGGACTGACCTCTGGAAACACCATATATTTT. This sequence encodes CASSSGLTSGNTIYF.

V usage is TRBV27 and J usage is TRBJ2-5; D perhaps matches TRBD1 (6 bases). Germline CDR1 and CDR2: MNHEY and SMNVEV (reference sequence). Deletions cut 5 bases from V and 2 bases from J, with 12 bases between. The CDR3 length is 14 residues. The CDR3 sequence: CASSRTEEQETQYF. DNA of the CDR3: TGTGCCAGCAGTAGGACAGAGGAACAAGAGACCCAGTACTTC.

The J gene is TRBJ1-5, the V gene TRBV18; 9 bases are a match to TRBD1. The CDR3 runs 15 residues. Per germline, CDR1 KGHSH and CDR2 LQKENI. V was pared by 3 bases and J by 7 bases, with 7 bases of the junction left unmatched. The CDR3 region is CASSPTGGAGQPQHF. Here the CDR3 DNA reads TGTGCCAGCTCACCCACAGGGGGCGCCGGGCAGCCCCAGCATTTT.

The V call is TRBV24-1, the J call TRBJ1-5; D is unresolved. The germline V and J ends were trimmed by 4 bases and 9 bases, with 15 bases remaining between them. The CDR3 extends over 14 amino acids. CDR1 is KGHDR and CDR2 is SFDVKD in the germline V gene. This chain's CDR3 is CATSESGSSGPQHF. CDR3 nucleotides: TGTGCCACCAGTGAAAGTGGCAGCTCGGGGCCCCAGCATTTT.

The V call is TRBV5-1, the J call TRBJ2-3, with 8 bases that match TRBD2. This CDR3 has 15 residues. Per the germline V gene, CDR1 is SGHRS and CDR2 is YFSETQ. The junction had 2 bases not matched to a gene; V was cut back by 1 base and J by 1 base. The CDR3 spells CASSLIAGRTDTQYF. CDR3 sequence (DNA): TGCGCCAGCAGCTTGATAGCGGGACGCACAGATACGCAGTATTTT.

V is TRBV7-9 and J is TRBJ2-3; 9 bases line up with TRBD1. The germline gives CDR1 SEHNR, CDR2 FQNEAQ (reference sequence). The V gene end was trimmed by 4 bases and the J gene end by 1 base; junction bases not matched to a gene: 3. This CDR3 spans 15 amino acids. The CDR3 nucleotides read TGTGCCAGCAGCTCCAGGACAGGGGGCACAGATACGCAGTATTTT. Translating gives CASSSRTGGTDTQYF.

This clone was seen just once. The CDR3 bases are TGTGCCAGCAGCTTGGTAGGGGTAGGAGGCTACACCTTC. As protein: CASSLVGVGGYTF. The chain joins TRBV5-4 to TRBJ1-2; D is perhaps TRBD1 (5 bases). Germline V gene data show CDR1 as SGHNT and CDR2 as YYREEE (reference sequence). This CDR3 spans 13 amino acids. Trimming stripped 0 bases from V and 8 bases from J, with 11 bases between.

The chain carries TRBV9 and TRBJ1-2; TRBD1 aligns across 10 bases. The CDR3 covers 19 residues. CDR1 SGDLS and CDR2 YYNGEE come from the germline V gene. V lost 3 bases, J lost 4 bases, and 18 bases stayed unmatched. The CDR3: CASSARGSGQGFGVYGYTF. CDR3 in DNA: TGTGCCAGCAGCGCCCGAGGGTCGGGACAGGGGTTCGGGGTCTATGGCTACACCTTC.

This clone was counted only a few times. The CDR3 region has the DNA TGTGCCATCCCTGGGGGACCGGACTACCCCTCCTACAATGAGCAGTTCTTC. It yields the protein CAIPGGPDYPSYNEQFF. This sequence joins TRBV9 and TRBJ2-1; a possible D gene is TRBD2 (6 bases). Germline lookup yields CDR1 SGDLS and CDR2 YYNGEE. The V and J ends lost 9 bases and 0 bases respectively, with 22 bases between them. The CDR3 sequence is 17 residues long.

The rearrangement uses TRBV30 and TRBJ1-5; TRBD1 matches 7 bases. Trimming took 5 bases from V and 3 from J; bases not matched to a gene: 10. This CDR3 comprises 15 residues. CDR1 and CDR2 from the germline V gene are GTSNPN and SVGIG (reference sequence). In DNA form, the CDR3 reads TGTGCCTGGTCACTTACGACAGGGTTCAATCAGCCCCAGCATTTT. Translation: CAWSLTTGFNQPQHF.

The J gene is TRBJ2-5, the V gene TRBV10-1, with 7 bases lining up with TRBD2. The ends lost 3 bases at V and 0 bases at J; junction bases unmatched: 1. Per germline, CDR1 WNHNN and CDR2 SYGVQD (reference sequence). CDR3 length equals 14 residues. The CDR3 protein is CASSDGTNQETQYF. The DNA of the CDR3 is TGCGCCAGCAGTGATGGGACTAACCAAGAGACCCAGTACTTC.

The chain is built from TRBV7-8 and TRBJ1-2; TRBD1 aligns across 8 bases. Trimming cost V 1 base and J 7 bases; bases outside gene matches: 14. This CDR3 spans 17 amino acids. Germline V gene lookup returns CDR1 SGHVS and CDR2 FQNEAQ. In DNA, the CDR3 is TGTGCCAGCAGCTTAGGACAGGGGAGGGTCAATGCGCGTGGCTACACCTTC. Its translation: CASSLGQGRVNARGYTF.

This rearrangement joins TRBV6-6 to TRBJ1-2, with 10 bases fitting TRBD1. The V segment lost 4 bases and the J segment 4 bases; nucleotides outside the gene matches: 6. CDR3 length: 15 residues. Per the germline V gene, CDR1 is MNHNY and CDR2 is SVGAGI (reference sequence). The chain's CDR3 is CASSSPGQGFYGYTF. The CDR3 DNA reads TGTGCCAGCAGTTCTCCGGGACAGGGGTTCTATGGCTACACCTTC.

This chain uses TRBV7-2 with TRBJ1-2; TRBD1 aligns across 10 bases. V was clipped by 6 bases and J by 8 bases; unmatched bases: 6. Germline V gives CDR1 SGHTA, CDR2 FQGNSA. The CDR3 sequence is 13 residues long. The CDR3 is CASRPGTGEGYTF. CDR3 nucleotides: TGTGCCAGCAGACCCGGGACAGGGGAAGGCTACACCTTC.

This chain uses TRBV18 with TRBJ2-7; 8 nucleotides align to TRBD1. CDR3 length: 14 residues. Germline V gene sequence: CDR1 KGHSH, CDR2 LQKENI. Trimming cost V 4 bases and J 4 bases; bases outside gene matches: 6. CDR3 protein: CASSLSTGEYEQYF. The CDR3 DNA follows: TGTGCCAGCTCACTCTCGACAGGGGAGTACGAGCAGTACTTC.

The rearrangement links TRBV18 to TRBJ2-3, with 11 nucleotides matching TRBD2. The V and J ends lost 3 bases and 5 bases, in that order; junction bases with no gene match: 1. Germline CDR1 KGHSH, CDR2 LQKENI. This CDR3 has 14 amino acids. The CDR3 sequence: CASSPGTSGDTQYF. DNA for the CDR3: TGTGCCAGCTCACCGGGGACTAGCGGAGATACGCAGTATTTT.

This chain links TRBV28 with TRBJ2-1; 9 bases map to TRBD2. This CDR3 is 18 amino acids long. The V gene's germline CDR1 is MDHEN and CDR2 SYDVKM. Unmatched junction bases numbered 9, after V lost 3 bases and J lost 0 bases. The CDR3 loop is CASSLSGRREGSYNEQFF. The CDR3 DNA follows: TGTGCCAGCAGTTTGTCAGGGCGGCGGGAGGGCTCCTACAATGAGCAGTTCTTC.

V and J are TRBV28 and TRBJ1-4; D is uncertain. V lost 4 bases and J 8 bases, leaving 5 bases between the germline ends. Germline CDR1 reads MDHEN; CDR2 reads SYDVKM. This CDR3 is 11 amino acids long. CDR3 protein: CASSSKEKLFF. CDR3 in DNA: TGTGCCAGCAGTTCAAAAGAAAAACTGTTTTTT.

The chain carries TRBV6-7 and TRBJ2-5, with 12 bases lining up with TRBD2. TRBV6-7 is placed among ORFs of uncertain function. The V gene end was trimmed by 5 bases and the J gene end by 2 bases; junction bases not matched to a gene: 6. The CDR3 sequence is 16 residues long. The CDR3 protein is CASSIRLAGEQETQYF. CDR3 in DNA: TGTGCCAGCAGTATACGACTAGCGGGAGAACAAGAGACCCAGTACTTC.

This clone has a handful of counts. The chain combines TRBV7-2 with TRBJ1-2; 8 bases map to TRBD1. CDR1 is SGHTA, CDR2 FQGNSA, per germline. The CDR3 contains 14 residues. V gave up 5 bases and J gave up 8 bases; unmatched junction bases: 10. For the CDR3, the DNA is TGTGCCAGCAGCCTTGGACAGGGCGGTTTGGGCTACACCTTC. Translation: CASSLGQGGLGYTF.